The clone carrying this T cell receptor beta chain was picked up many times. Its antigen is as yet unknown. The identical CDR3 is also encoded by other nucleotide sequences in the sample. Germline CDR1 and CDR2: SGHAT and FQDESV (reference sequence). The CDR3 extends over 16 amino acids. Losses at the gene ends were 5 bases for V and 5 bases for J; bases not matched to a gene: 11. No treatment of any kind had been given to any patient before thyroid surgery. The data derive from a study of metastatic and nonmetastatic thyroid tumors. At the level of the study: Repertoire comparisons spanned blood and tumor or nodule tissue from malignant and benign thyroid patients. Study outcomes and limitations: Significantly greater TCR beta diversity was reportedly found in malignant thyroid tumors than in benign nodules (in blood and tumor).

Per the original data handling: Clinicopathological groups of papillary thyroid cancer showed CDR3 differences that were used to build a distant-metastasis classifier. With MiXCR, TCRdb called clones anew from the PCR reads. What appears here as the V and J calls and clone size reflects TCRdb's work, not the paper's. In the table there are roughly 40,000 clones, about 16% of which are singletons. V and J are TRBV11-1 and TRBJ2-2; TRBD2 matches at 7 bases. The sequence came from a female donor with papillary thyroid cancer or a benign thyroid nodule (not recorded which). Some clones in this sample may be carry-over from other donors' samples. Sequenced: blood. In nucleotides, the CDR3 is TGTGCCAGCAGCCCAATTTTTAGCGGGTGGACCGGGGAGCTGTTTTTT. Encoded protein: CASSPIFSGWTGELFF.